This T cell receptor (beta chain) was documented in a study of OX40 agonist ivuxolimab in advanced cancers. Data came from immunoSEQ multiplex PCR; TCRdb stores just in-frame clones and leaves some out. The sample has about 36,000 clones; approximately 79% are singletons. Germline V CDR1 and CDR2: LNHDA, SQIVND (reference sequence). V shed 1 base and J shed 2 bases, with 10 bases lying between them. The CDR3 has 15 amino acids. The V call is TRBV19, the J call TRBJ2-3; D is possibly TRBD1 (6 bases). Source: CD4+ or CD8+ T cells sorted from blood, taken in a trial of the OX40 agonist ivuxolimab. This receptor was taken from an adult with an advanced solid tumor such as melanoma, head and neck, liver or kidney cancer. CDR3 sequence reads: CASSIGTEITDTQYF. CDR3 bases: TGTGCCAGTAGTATAGGGACAGAGATCACAGATACGCAGTATTTT.